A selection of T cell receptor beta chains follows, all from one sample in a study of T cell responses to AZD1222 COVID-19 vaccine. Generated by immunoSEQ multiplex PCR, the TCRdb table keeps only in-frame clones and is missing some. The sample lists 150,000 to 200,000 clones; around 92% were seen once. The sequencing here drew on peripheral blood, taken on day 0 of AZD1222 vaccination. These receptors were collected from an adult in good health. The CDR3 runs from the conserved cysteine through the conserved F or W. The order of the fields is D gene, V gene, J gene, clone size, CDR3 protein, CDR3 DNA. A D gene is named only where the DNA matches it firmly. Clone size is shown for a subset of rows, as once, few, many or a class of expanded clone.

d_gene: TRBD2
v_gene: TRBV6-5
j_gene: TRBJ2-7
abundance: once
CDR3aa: CASSSPRLAGSYEQYF
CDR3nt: TGTGCCAGCAGTTCCCCCCGACTAGCGGGTTCCTACGAGCAGTACTTC

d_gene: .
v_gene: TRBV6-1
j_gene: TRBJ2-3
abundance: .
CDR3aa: CASSDRLVSDTQYF
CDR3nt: TGTGCCAGCAGTGACCGACTAGTATCAGATACGCAGTATTTT

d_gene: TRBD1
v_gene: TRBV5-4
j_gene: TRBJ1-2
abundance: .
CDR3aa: CASSLLRGLEGYTF
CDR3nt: TGTGCCAGCAGCTTGCTGAGGGGGCTGGAAGGCTACACCTTC

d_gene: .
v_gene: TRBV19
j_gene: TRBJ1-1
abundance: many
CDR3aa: CASSMRGGYAEAFF
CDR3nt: TGTGCCAGTAGTATGCGGGGGGGATACGCTGAAGCTTTCTTT

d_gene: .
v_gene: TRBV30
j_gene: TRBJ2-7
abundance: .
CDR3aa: CAWRTGRTEQYF
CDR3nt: TGTGCCTGGAGAACGGGTCGTACAGAGCAGTACTTC

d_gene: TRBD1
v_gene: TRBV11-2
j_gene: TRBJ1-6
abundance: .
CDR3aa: CASSSTGFADSPLHF
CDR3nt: TGTGCCAGCAGCTCGACAGGGTTTGCGGATTCACCCCTCCACTTT

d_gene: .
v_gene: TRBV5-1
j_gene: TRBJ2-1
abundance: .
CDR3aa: CASSLDNNEQFF
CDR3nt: TGCGCCAGCAGCTTGGACAACAATGAGCAGTTCTTC

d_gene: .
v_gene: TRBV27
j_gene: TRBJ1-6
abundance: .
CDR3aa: CASSQRWGPLHF
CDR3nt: TGTGCCAGCAGTCAAAGGTGGGGACCCCTCCACTTT

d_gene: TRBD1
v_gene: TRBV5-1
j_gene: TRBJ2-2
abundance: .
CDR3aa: CASSWGQGTGELFF
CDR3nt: TGCGCCAGCAGCTGGGGACAGGGGACCGGGGAGCTGTTTTTT

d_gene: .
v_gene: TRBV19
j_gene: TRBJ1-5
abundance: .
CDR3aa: CASKDRDSNQPQHF
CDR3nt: TGTGCCAGTAAGGACAGAGATTCCAATCAGCCCCAGCATTTT

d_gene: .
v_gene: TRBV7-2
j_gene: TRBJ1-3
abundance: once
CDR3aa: CASSSTATSGNTIYF
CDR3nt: TGTGCCAGCAGCTCCACTGCGACCTCTGGAAACACCATATATTTT

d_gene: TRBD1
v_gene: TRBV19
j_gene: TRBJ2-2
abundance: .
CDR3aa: CASRDRGQTGELFF
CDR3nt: TGTGCCAGTAGAGATAGGGGACAGACCGGGGAGCTGTTTTTT

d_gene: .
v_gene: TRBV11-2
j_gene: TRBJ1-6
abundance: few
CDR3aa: CASGPLDSYNSPLHF
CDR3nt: TGTGCCAGCGGCCCACTGGACTCCTATAATTCACCCCTCCACTTT

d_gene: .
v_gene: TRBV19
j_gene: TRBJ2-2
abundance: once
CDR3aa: CASSIAGGDDTGELFF
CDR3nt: TGTGCCAGTAGTATTGCAGGCGGAGACGACACCGGGGAGCTGTTTTTT

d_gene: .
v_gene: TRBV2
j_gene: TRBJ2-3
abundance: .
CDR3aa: CASTDRVSTDTQYF
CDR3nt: TGTGCCAGCACAGACCGAGTTAGCACAGATACGCAGTATTTT

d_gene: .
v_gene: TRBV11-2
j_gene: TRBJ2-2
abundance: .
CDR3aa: CASSPRPGRSNTGELFF
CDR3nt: TGTGCCAGCAGCCCGAGACCGGGCAGATCGAACACCGGGGAGCTGTTTTTT

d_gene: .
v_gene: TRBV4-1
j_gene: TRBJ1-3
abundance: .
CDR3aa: CASSQVWDPPRSSGNTIYF
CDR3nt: TGCGCCAGCAGCCAAGTTTGGGACCCCCCTCGGAGCTCTGGAAACACCATATATTTT

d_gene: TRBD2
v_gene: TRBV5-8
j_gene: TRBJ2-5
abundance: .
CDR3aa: CASSPERGGLETQYF
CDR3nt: TGTGCCAGCAGCCCGGAGCGGGGGGGCCTGGAGACCCAGTACTTC

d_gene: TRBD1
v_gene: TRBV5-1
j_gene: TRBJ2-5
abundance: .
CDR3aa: CASSDPGQIQETQYF
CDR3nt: TGCGCCAGCAGCGACCCGGGACAGATCCAAGAGACCCAGTACTTC

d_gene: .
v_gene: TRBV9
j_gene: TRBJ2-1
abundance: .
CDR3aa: CASSVGGHEQFF
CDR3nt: TGTGCCAGCAGCGTAGGAGGCCATGAGCAGTTCTTC

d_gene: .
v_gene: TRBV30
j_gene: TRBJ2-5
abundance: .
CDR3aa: CAWSAPGWERETQYF
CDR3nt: TGTGCCTGGAGCGCCCCCGGTTGGGAGCGGGAGACCCAGTACTTC

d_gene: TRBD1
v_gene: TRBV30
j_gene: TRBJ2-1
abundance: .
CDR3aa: CAWSVGQGLYNEQFF
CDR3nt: TGTGCCTGGAGTGTGGGACAGGGTCTTTACAATGAGCAGTTCTTC

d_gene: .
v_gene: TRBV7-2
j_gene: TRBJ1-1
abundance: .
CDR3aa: CASSLVGGEGSPEAFF
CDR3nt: TGTGCCAGCAGCTTAGTCGGGGGCGAAGGATCGCCTGAAGCTTTCTTT

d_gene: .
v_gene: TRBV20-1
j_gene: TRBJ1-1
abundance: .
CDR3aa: CSAREGAFF
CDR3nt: TGCAGTGCTAGAGAGGGAGCTTTCTTT

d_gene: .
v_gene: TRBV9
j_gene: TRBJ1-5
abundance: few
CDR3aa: CASSATMKDQPQHF
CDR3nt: TGTGCCAGCAGCGCGACTATGAAGGATCAGCCCCAGCATTTT

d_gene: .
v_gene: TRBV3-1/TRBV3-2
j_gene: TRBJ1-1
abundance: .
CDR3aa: CASSLGVNTEAFF
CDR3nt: TGTGCCAGCAGCCTGGGAGTGAACACTGAAGCTTTCTTT

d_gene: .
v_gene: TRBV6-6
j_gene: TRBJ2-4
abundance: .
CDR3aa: CASRQDRAGNIQYF
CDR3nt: TGTGCCAGCAGGCAGGACAGAGCCGGGAACATTCAGTACTTC

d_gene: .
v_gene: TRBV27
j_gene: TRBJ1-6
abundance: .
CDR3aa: CASSLSGTGHSPLHF
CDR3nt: TGTGCCAGCAGTTTAAGCGGAACGGGCCACTCACCCCTCCACTTT

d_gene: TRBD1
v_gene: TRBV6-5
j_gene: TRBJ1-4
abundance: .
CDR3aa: CASRRMEQGDEKLFF
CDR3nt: TGTGCCAGCAGAAGAATGGAACAGGGGGATGAAAAACTGTTTTTT

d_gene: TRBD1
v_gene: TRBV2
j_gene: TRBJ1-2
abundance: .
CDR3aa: CASSLTGRDGYTF
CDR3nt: TGTGCCAGCAGTCTGACAGGGCGGGATGGCTACACCTTC

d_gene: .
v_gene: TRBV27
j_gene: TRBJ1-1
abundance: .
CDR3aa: CASRSLSFEAFF
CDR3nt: TGTGCCAGCAGGTCCCTATCCTTTGAAGCTTTCTTT

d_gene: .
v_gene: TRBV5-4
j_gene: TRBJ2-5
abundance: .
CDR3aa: CASSLETGGKETQYF
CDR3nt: TGTGCCAGCAGCTTGGAGACCGGAGGGAAGGAGACCCAGTACTTC

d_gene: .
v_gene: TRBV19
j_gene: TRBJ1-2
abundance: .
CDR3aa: CASSIPGEGVYGYTF
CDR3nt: TGTGCCAGTAGTATCCCGGGGGAGGGCGTCTATGGCTACACCTTC

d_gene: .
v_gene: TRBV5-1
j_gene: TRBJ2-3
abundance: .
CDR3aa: CASSLIGGQGTDTQYF
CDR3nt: TGCGCCAGCAGCTTGATCGGGGGGCAGGGCACAGATACGCAGTATTTT

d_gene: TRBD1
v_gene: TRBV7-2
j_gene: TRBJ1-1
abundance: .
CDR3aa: CASSTRQGSTEAFF
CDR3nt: TGTGCCAGCAGCACCCGACAGGGGAGCACTGAAGCTTTCTTT

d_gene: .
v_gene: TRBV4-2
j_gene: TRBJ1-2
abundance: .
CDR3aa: CASSQDQGTFYGYTF
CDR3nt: TGTGCCAGCAGCCAAGACCAGGGGACCTTCTATGGCTACACCTTC

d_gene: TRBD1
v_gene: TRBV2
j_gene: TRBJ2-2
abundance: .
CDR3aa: CASRAGQGTGELFF
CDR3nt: TGTGCCAGCAGAGCGGGACAGGGGACCGGGGAGCTGTTTTTT

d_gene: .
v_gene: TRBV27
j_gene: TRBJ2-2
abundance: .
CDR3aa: CASSLVLRGPGELFF
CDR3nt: TGTGCCAGCAGTTTAGTTCTGCGGGGTCCCGGGGAGCTGTTTTTT

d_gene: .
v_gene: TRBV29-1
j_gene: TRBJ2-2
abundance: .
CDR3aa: CSVVGVLTGELFF
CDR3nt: TGCAGCGTTGTAGGAGTCCTCACCGGGGAGCTGTTTTTT

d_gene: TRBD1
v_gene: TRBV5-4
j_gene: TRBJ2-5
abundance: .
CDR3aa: CASSSMHGTGNETQYF
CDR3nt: TGTGCCAGCAGCTCGATGCACGGGACAGGGAACGAGACCCAGTACTTC

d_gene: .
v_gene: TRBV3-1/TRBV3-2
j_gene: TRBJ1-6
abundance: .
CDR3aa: CASSPRDMNSPLHF
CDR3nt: TGTGCCAGCAGCCCCAGGGACATGAATTCACCCCTCCACTTT

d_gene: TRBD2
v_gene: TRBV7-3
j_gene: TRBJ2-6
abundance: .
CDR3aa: CASSPGGWSANVLTF
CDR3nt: TGTGCCAGCAGCCCCGGGGGGTGGTCAGCCAACGTCCTGACTTTC

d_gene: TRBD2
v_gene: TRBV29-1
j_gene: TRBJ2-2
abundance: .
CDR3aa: CSVDLAGATGELFF
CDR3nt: TGCAGCGTTGATCTAGCGGGAGCCACCGGGGAGCTGTTTTTT

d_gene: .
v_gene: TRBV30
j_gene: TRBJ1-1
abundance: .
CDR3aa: CAWSPGGNLNTEAFF
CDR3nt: TGTGCCTGGAGTCCTGGAGGAAATTTGAACACTGAAGCTTTCTTT

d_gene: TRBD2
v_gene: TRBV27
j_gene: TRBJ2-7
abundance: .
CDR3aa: CASTRPLSGISYEQYF
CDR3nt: TGTGCCAGCACACGCCCCCTCAGCGGGATCTCCTACGAGCAGTACTTC

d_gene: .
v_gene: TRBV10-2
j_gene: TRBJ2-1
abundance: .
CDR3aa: CASKIDSRPVVWSYNEQFF
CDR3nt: TGCGCCAGCAAGATCGACTCCCGCCCGGTGGTCTGGTCCTACAATGAGCAGTTCTTC

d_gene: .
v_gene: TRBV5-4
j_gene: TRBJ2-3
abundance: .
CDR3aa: CASSLAEGGTDTQYF
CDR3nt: TGTGCCAGCAGCTTGGCGGAGGGCGGCACAGATACGCAGTATTTT

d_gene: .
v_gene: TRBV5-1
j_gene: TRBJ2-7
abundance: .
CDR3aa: CASSLGQGRGQYF
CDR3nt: TGCGCCAGCAGCTTGGGGCAGGGTCGTGGGCAGTACTTC

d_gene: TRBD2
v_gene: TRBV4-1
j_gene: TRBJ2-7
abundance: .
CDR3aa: CASSLTSGPDYEQYF
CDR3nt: TGCGCCAGCAGCCTCACTAGCGGGCCGGATTACGAGCAGTACTTC

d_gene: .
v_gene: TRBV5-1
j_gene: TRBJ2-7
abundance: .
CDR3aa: CASSLVTGALSEQYF
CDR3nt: TGCGCCAGCAGCTTGGTGACTGGGGCCTTGTCAGAGCAGTACTTC

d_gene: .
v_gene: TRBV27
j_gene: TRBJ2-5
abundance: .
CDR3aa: CASSPPGPMGETQYF
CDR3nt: TGTGCCAGCAGTCCTCCGGGCCCTATGGGGGAGACCCAGTACTTC

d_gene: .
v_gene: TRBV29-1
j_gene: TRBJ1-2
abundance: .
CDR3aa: CSVDPSPLHSYGYTF
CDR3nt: TGCAGCGTTGACCCATCCCCTCTTCATAGCTATGGCTACACCTTC

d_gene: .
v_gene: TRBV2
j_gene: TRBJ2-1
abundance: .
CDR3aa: CASSEGWGYNEQFF
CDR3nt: TGTGCCAGCAGTGAAGGGTGGGGTTACAATGAGCAGTTCTTC

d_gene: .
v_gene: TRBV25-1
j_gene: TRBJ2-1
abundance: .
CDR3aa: CASSAALSYNEQFF
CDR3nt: TGTGCCAGCAGTGCGGCACTGTCCTACAATGAGCAGTTCTTC

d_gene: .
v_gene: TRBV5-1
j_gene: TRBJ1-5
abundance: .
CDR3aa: CASSLGEGGDQPQHF
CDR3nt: TGCGCCAGCAGCTTGGGAGAGGGAGGGGATCAGCCCCAGCATTTT

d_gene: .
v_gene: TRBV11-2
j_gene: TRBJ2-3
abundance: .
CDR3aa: CASSFLRGLTDTQYF
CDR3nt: TGTGCCAGCAGCTTCCTACGTGGACTCACGGATACGCAGTATTTT

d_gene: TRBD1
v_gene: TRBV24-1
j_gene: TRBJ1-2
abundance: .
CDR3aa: CATSDGYRGTNYGYTF
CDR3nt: TGTGCCACCAGTGATGGCTACAGGGGCACCAACTATGGCTACACCTTC

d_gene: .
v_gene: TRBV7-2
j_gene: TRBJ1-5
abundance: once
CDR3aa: CASSLGQDQPQHF
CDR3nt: TGTGCCAGCAGCTTAGGACAGGATCAGCCCCAGCATTTT

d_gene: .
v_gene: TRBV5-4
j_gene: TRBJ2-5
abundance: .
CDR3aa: CASSLAGMETQYF
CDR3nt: TGTGCCAGCAGCTTGGCGGGGATGGAGACCCAGTACTTC

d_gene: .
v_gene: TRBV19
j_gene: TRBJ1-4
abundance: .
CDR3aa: CASSIEGRRGKLFF
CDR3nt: TGTGCCAGTAGTATAGAAGGGAGAAGGGGAAAACTGTTTTTT